A single sample gave rise to the 19 T cell receptor beta chains below, sequenced in a study of blood T cells in healthy people across ages. Using a J-beta primer mix together with a sample-barcoded 5' primer, a second PCR was run for about 6 to 12 cycles. MiXCR, run by TCRdb on the 5' RACE reads, gives a single entry per CDR3 protein. This sample has about 640,000 distinct CDR3 sequences; about 53% occur once, and the top ten carry roughly 34%. The sequenced sample was blood. The source of these receptors is a man aged 55 to 70 in good health.

The chain couples TRBV11-2 to TRBJ2-1; 7 nucleotides line up with TRBD2. The J segment lost 13 bases and the V segment lost 1 base, leaving 13 bases of the junction unmatched. Per germline, CDR1 SGHAT and CDR2 FQNNGV. CDR3 length: 15 residues. For the CDR3, the DNA is TGTGCCAGCAGCTTAGGGACTAGTTTTAGCGAGACCCAGTTCTTC. Protein product: CASSLGTSFSETQFF.

This clonotype was counted a single time. Given a much more abundant clone one base away, this may be a read error. The chain has TRBV20-1 and TRBJ2-4, with D hard to call. V was trimmed by 0 bases and J by 9 bases, leaving 12 bases between them. This CDR3 has 13 residues. Germline lookup yields CDR1 DFQATT and CDR2 SNEGSKA (reference sequence). CDR3 DNA: TGCAGTGCTAGAGATGGCCTAGGCCGCATTCAGTACTTC. Translating it yields CSARDGLGRIQYF.

The CDR3 reads CASSSYYDPGDEQFF. CDR3 nucleotides: TGTGCCAGCAGCTCCTACTATGATCCGGGCGATGAGCAGTTCTTC. The rearrangement uses TRBV7-2 and TRBJ2-1, with D hard to call. Looked up from germline, CDR1 is SGHTA and CDR2 is FQGNSA. This CDR3 has 15 residues. V was trimmed by 4 bases and J by 8 bases, leaving 18 bases between them.

This chain uses TRBV12-3 or TRBV12-4 with TRBJ2-1, with TRBD2 matching 10 bases. The CDR3 covers 14 residues. The ends lost 10 bases at V and 5 bases at J; junction bases unmatched: 8. The chain's CDR3 is CATTRTSGNNEQFF. The DNA for the CDR3 is TGTGCCACCACTCGGACTAGCGGAAACAATGAGCAGTTCTTC.

CDR3 sequence (DNA): TGTGCCAGCAGCCCAGGTCTCGGTAGGGGCGAGCAGTACTTC. Protein: CASSPGLGRGEQYF. This chain connects TRBV7-9 to TRBJ2-7; D may be TRBD1 (5 bases). The CDR3 spans 14 residues. Germline loops: CDR1 SEHNR, CDR2 FQNEAQ (reference sequence). V was clipped by 5 bases and J by 6 bases, with 17 bases between them.

The chain links TRBV3-1 to TRBJ1-2; D remains ambiguous. The CDR3 runs 14 residues. The V end lost 0 bases, the J end lost 8 bases, and 13 bases lay between the germline ends. Per germline, CDR1 LGHDT and CDR2 YNNKEL (reference sequence). The CDR3 protein is CASSQDDGSRGYTF. In DNA form, the CDR3 reads TGTGCCAGCAGCCAAGATGATGGCAGTCGGGGCTACACCTTC.

CDR3 in DNA: TGCGCCAGCACCCTAAGGAGGGAACTACTGTTTTTT. Its protein product is CASTLRRELLFF. V is TRBV5-1 and J is TRBJ1-4; unclear D gene. V was trimmed by 6 bases and J by 13 bases, leaving 16 bases between them. Germline V gene data show CDR1 as SGHRS and CDR2 as YFSETQ. The CDR3 totals 12 residues.

The chain has TRBV6-2 or TRBV6-3 and TRBJ2-3; the D call may be TRBD1 or TRBD2 (7 bases each). V was pared by 10 bases and J by 7 bases, with 18 bases between. The CDR3 runs 13 residues. Germline CDR1 MNHEY, CDR2 SVGEGT. CDR3 nucleotide sequence: TGTGCCAACAGGGGTCGGGGGGCAAATACGCAGTATTTT. It encodes CANRGRGANTQYF.

The V gene is TRBV5-1, the J gene TRBJ2-5; 11 bases agree with TRBD2. The CDR3 runs 16 residues. The germline V gene has CDR1 SGHRS and CDR2 YFSETQ. J lost 1 base, V lost 4 bases, and 6 bases had no gene match. The CDR3 protein is CASSPRLAGFQETQYF. CDR3 in DNA: TGCGCCAGCAGCCCCAGACTAGCGGGGTTCCAAGAGACCCAGTACTTC. The whole variable domain, remainder taken from reference TRBV5-1 and TRBJ2-5, is KAGVTQTPRYLIKTRGQQVTLSCSPISGHRSVSWYQQTPGQGLQFLFEYFSETQRNKGNFPGRFSGRQFSNSRSEMNVSTLELGDSALYLCASSPRLAGFQETQYFGPGTRLLVL.

This clonotype was counted a single time. This chain uses TRBV29-1 with TRBJ2-1; no definite D call. The closer fit of TRBJ2-7 to the DNA end suggests the J call may be wrong. The germline gives CDR1 SQVTM, CDR2 ANQGSEA. This CDR3 is built from 14 residues. This CDR3 reads CSVGTAISYNEQYF. The CDR3 region has the DNA TGCAGCGTTGGCACCGCCATCTCCTACAATGAGCAGTACTTC.

This chain links TRBV20-1 with TRBJ1-6; D ambiguous. The CDR3 has 14 residues. Germline CDR1 DFQATT, CDR2 SNEGSKA (reference sequence). Trimming cost V 3 bases and J 4 bases, with 10 bases left between them. CDR3: CSASPDLYNSPLHF. The CDR3 nucleotides are TGCAGTGCTAGTCCAGATTTATATAATTCACCCCTCCACTTT.

This chain joins TRBV4-2 and TRBJ2-1, with 10 bases that match TRBD2. V was clipped by 0 bases and J by 7 bases; unmatched bases: 9. The CDR3 covers 17 residues. Germline V lookup: CDR1 LGHNA, CDR2 YNFKEQ. Here the CDR3 reads CASSQEFRTSGENEQFF. The CDR3 nucleotides are TGTGCCAGCAGCCAAGAATTTCGGACTAGCGGTGAAAATGAGCAGTTCTTC.

CDR3 coding DNA: TGCGCCAGCAGCTTGACAGTCCAGCCCCAGCATTTT. Translated, it gives CASSLTVQPQHF. The gene calls are TRBV5-1 and TRBJ1-5; D is undetermined. Trimming removed 1 base from V and 7 bases from J, with 6 bases in between. Germline CDR1 is SGHRS and CDR2 is YFSETQ. The CDR3 runs 12 residues.

The chain combines TRBV29-1 with TRBJ2-1; 10 bases fit TRBD2. Germline V gene data show CDR1 as SQVTM and CDR2 as ANQGSEA. After removal of 5 bases from V and 7 bases from J, the junction contained 11 bases not matched to a gene. CDR3 length: 15 amino acids. CDR3 bases: TGCAGCGTTTCAAAAGCGGGGGGGCCGGGGAATGAGCAGTTCTTC. This sequence encodes CSVSKAGGPGNEQFF.

The chain carries TRBV3-1 and TRBJ2-1; D is perhaps TRBD1 or TRBD2 (5 bases each). The CDR3 is 15 residues long. V dropped 1 base and J dropped 6 bases, with 13 bases sitting between them. The germline gives CDR1 LGHDT, CDR2 YNNKEL (reference sequence). The CDR3 DNA sequence: TGTGCCAGCAGCCAAGGGAGATCAGGGAGCAATGAGCAGTTCTTC. Amino acid sequence: CASSQGRSGSNEQFF.

This clonotype was seen a handful of times. The V call is TRBV10-3, the J call TRBJ1-5; the D gene is possibly TRBD1 (5 bases). V shed 0 bases and J shed 7 bases, with 10 bases lying between them. Germline loops: CDR1 ENHRY, CDR2 SYGVKD. The CDR3 runs 14 residues. CDR3 nucleotide sequence: TGTGCCATCAGTGAGTCAGGGGTTGACCAGCCCCAGCATTTT. Translating it yields CAISESGVDQPQHF.

This chain uses TRBV5-1 with TRBJ2-7; TRBD2 agrees at 13 bases. CDR1 and CDR2 from the germline V gene are SGHRS and YFSETQ. This CDR3 contains 17 residues. V shed 3 bases and J 3 bases; nucleotides not matched to a gene: 9. The CDR3 DNA is TGCGCCAGCAGCTCTTCGACTAGCGGGGGGTACAGCTACGAGCAGTACTTC. Translation gives CASSSSTSGGYSYEQYF.

The rearrangement links TRBV9 to TRBJ2-5, with a weak D call TRBD1 (6 bases). TRBJ2-7 matches the DNA end more closely, so the J call is doubtful. The CDR3 covers 15 residues. Germline V gene lookup returns CDR1 SGDLS and CDR2 YYNGEE. This CDR3 is CASSGAQGPTYEQYF. Here the CDR3 DNA reads TGTGCCAGCAGCGGGGCTCAGGGGCCGACCTACGAGCAGTACTTC.

The V and J genes are TRBV20-1 and TRBJ2-2, with 8 nucleotides matching TRBD2. The V and J ends lost 2 bases and 4 bases, in that order; junction bases with no gene match: 3. CDR3 length: 14 amino acids. Germline lookup yields CDR1 DFQATT and CDR2 SNEGSKA (reference sequence). In DNA form, the CDR3 reads TGCAGTGCTAGACCAGCGGGGGTCACCGGGGAGCTGTTTTTT. Translation: CSARPAGVTGELFF.